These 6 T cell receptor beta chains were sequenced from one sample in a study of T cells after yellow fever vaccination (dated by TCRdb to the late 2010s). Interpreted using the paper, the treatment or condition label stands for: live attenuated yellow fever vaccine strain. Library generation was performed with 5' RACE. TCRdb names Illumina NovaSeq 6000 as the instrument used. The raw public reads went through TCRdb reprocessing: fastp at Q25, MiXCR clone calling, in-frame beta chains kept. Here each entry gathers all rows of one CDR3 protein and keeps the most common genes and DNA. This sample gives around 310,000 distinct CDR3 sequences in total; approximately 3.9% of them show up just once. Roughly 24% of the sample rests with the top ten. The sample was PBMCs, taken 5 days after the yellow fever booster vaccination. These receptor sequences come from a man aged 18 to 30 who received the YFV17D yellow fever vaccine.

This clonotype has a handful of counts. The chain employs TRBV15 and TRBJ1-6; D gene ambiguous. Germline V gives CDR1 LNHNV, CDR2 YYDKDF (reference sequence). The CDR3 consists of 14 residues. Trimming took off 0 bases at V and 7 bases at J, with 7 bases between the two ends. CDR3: CATSRERRNSPLHF. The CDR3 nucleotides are TGTGCCACCAGCAGAGAAAGGCGGAATTCACCCCTCCACTTT.

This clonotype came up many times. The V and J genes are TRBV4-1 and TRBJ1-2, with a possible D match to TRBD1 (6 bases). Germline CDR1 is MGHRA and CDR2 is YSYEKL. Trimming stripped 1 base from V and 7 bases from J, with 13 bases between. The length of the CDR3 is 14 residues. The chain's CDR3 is CASSQGTGLVGYTF. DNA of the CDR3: TGCGCCAGCAGCCAAGGCACAGGGTTAGTTGGCTACACCTTC.

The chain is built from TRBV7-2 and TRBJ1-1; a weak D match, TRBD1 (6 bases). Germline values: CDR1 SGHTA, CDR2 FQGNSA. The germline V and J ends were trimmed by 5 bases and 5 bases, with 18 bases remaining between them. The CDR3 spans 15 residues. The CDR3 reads CASSPQVGGGTEAFF. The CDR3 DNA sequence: TGTGCCAGCAGCCCGCAGGTGGGGGGCGGAACTGAAGCTTTCTTT.

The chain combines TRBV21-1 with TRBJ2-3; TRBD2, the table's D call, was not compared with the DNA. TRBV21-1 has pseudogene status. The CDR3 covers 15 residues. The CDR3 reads CASTSRGRSTDTQYF. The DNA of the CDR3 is TGTGCCAGCACGAGCCGGGGGAGGAGCACAGATACGCAGTATTTT.

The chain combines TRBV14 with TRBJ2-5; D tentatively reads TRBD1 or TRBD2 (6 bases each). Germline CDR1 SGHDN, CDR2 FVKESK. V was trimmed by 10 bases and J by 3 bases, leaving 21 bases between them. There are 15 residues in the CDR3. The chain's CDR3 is CAIFVGGPREETQYF. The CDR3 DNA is TGTGCCATCTTTGTCGGGGGCCCTCGGGAAGAGACCCAGTACTTC.

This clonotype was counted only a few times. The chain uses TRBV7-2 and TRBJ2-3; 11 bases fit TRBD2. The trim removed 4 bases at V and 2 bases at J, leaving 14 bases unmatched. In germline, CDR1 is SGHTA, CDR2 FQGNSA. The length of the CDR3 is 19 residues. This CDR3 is CASSSTSSGGLTPTDTQYF. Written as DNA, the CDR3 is TGTGCCAGCAGCTCCACCTCTAGCGGGGGGCTCACCCCCACAGATACGCAGTATTTT.